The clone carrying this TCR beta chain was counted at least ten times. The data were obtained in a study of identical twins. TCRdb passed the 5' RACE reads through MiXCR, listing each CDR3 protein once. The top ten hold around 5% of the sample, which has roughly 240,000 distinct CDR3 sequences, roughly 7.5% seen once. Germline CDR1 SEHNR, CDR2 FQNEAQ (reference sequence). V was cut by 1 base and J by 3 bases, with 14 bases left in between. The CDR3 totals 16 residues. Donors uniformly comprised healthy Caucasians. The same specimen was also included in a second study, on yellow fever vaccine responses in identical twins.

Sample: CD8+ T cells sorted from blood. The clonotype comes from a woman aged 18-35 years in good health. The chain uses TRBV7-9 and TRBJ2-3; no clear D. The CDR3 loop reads CASSLVAALGTDTQYF. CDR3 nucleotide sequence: TGTGCCAGCAGCTTAGTGGCGGCACTGGGAACAGATACGCAGTATTTT. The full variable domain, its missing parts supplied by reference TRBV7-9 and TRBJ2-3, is DTGVSQNPRHKITKRGQNVTFRCDPISEHNRLYWYRQTLGQGPEFLTYFQNEAQLEKSRLLSDRFSAERPKGSFSTLEIQRTEQGDSAMYLCASSLVAALGTDTQYFGPGTRLTVL.